The clone carrying this TCR beta chain was picked up a small number of times. Its antigen is not identified. CDR1 and CDR2 from the germline V gene are KGHSH and LQKENI. CDR3 length equals 16 residues. Trimming at V came to 2 bases and at J to 7 bases, leaving 7 bases not matched to a gene. All donors were healthy, and all were Caucasian. The data stem from a study of identical twins. Study results and caveats: Invariant cells of the MAIT and iNKT types might have partly distorted the zero-insertion analyses. Insertions were fewer in abundant cord blood beta clonotypes, whereas memory repertoires showed none of this pattern.

Each CDR3 protein is one row after TCRdb ran MiXCR on the 5' RACE reads. This table holds about 900,000 distinct CDR3 sequences, around 12% found once. These same data were also listed under a study on yellow fever vaccine responses in identical twins.

The sequence derives from a woman younger than 30 in good health. The V and J genes are TRBV18 and TRBJ2-1, with 11 bases lining up with TRBD2. Sequenced: PBMCs. Written as DNA, the CDR3 is TGTGCCAGCTCACCATGGGCTAGCGGGGGGTCGAATGAGCAGTTCTTC. This translates into CASSPWASGGSNEQFF.